The next 31 T cell receptor beta chains were all read from a single sample in a study of blood T cell repertoires in COVID-19. Measured with immunoSEQ multiplex PCR; TCRdb has only the in-frame clones, and not every one. The sample lists 220,000 or so clones; 82% were seen once. Sequenced sample: peripheral blood. The receptors were gathered from a woman older than 75 with acute or convalescent COVID-19.

V and J are TRBV4-3 and TRBJ1-1; possibly TRBD1 for D (6 bases). The CDR3 totals 15 residues. V was trimmed by 6 bases and J by 1 base, leaving 15 bases between them. Germline V gene lookup returns CDR1 LGHNA and CDR2 YSLEER. In nucleotides, the CDR3 is TGCGCCAGCAGTCAACTCCTACAGGGGAACACTGAAGCTTTCTTT. Its protein product is CASSQLLQGNTEAFF.

V is TRBV3-1 (or the pseudogene TRBV3-2) and J is TRBJ1-3; D is possibly TRBD1 (5 bases). From germline, CDR1 is LGHDT and CDR2 YNNKEL (reference sequence). This CDR3 comprises 17 residues. V was clipped by 1 base and J by 1 base, with 14 bases between them. This CDR3 is CASSQVEGRSSGNTIYF. CDR3 DNA sequence: TGTGCCAGCAGCCAAGTCGAGGGGAGGTCGTCTGGAAACACCATATATTTT.

The gene calls are TRBV6-2 or TRBV6-3 and TRBJ1-2; 8 bases line up with TRBD1. Trimming at V came to 5 bases and at J to 4 bases, leaving 9 bases not matched to a gene. CDR1 is MNHEY and CDR2 is SVGEGT in the germline V gene. CDR3 length equals 15 residues. CDR3 DNA: TGTGCCAGCAGTCCCGCGGACAGGGCTTTCTATGGCTACACCTTC. Encoded protein: CASSPADRAFYGYTF.

This clone was recorded only once. V is TRBV4-3 and J is TRBJ2-3; D is possibly TRBD2 (6 bases). Trimming removed 0 bases at V and 5 bases at J, with 15 bases between. Germline CDR1 LGHNA, CDR2 YSLEER. The CDR3 contains 16 residues. CDR3 protein: CASSQDFTAGGDTQYF. The CDR3 region has the DNA TGCGCCAGCAGCCAAGATTTTACAGCCGGGGGAGATACGCAGTATTTT.

A few counts support this clone. The gene calls are TRBV2 and TRBJ2-1; 7 bases match TRBD1. This CDR3 is built from 13 residues. Trimming took 7 bases from V and 7 from J; bases not matched to a gene: 7. Germline V gene sequence: CDR1 SNHLY, CDR2 FYNNEI. This chain's CDR3 is CASKEDRENEQFF. CDR3 nucleotides: TGTGCCAGCAAGGAAGACAGGGAAAATGAGCAGTTCTTC. The complete variable domain, with remaining parts taken from reference TRBV2 and TRBJ2-1, reads EPEVTQTPSHQVTQMGQEVILRCVPISNHLYFYWYRQILGQKVEFLVSFYNNEISEKSEIFDDQFSVERPDGSNFTLKIRSTKLEDSAMYFCASKEDRENEQFFGPGTRLTVL.

The chain employs TRBV7-2 and TRBJ2-2; D is unresolved. CDR3 size: 12 residues. Per germline, CDR1 SGHTA and CDR2 FQGNSA. Trimming took 4 bases from V and 3 from J, leaving 3 bases between them. CDR3 nucleotide sequence: TGTGCCAGCAGCTACTACACCGGGGAGCTGTTTTTT. Its protein product is CASSYYTGELFF. Full variable domain (missing parts from reference TRBV7-2 and TRBJ2-2): GAGVSQSPSNKVTEKGKDVELRCDPISGHTALYWYRQSLGQGLEFLIYFQGNSAPDKSGLPSDRFSAERTGGSVSTLTIQRTQQEDSAVYLCASSYYTGELFFGEGSRLTVL.

The V and J genes are TRBV7-8 and TRBJ1-6, with 9 bases lining up with TRBD1. The CDR3 spans 15 residues. The V gene's germline CDR1 is SGHVS and CDR2 FQNEAQ. The V gene end was trimmed by 5 bases and the J gene end by 5 bases; junction bases not matched to a gene: 4. Written as DNA, the CDR3 is TGTGCCAGCAGCCCCGGACAGGGGCATAATTCACCCCTCCACTTT. Translation: CASSPGQGHNSPLHF.

The CDR3 DNA sequence: TGTGCCAGTAGTGCCCTGGACAGGGCCAATCAGCCCCAGCATTTT. Translation gives CASSALDRANQPQHF. V usage is TRBV19 and J usage is TRBJ1-5, with 8 nucleotides matching TRBD1. CDR1 LNHDA and CDR2 SQIVND come from the germline V gene (reference sequence). With V trimmed by 5 bases and J by 3 bases, 6 bases remained unmatched. The CDR3 contains 15 residues.

The chain recombines TRBV5-1 with TRBJ2-7; D remains unclear. This CDR3 region has 11 residues. Trimming stripped 0 bases from V and 7 bases from J, with 5 bases between. The germline CDR1 and CDR2 sequences are SGHRS and YFSETQ. This CDR3 is CASSLEREQYF. The DNA of the CDR3 is TGCGCCAGCAGCTTGGAACGGGAGCAGTACTTC.

V gene TRBV5-1 combines with J gene TRBJ2-7; 7 bases are shared with TRBD1. Germline loops: CDR1 SGHRS, CDR2 YFSETQ. This CDR3 spans 14 amino acids. Trimming cost V 2 bases and J 0 bases; bases outside gene matches: 2. The CDR3 nucleotides read TGCGCCAGCAGCTTCGGGACAGCCTCCTACGAGCAGTACTTC. Translating it yields CASSFGTASYEQYF.

This clone came up once. V gene TRBV30 combines with J gene TRBJ2-7; weak D call: TRBD1 (6 bases). The CDR3 extends over 13 amino acids. Germline CDR1 GTSNPN, CDR2 SVGIG (reference sequence). The DNA of the CDR3 is TGTGCTTCGGACGGGACATGGGTGGGAGAGCAGTACTTC. This encodes CASDGTWVGEQYF.

This clone is a singleton in its sample. The V gene is TRBV25-1, the J gene TRBJ1-3; 7 bases are a match to TRBD1. V trimming: 9 bases; J trimming: 0 bases; junction bases outside the gene matches: 8. The CDR3 loop spans 15 amino acids. Germline V gives CDR1 MGHDK, CDR2 SYGVNS. CDR3 nucleotides: TGTGCCAGTAGGGACAGTGCCGGCTCTGGAAACACCATATATTTT. Translated, it gives CASRDSAGSGNTIYF.

The rearrangement joins TRBV28 to TRBJ1-1; D gene ambiguous. This CDR3 region has 16 residues. CDR1 MDHEN and CDR2 SYDVKM come from the germline V gene. V lost 6 bases and J 0 bases, leaving 17 bases between the germline ends. The chain's CDR3 is CASSPGSRSLNTEAFF. CDR3 in DNA: TGTGCCAGCAGCCCGGGATCGCGATCTCTGAACACTGAAGCTTTCTTT.

The rearrangement joins TRBV4-2 to TRBJ1-1; D is undetermined. Germline V gene lookup returns CDR1 LGHNA and CDR2 YNFKEQ. Trimming cost V 3 bases and J 3 bases, with 17 bases left between them. The CDR3 spans 16 residues. The DNA of the CDR3 is TGTGCCAGCAGCCAGACAACAGACGGCGGGGACACTGAAGCTTTCTTT. Protein: CASSQTTDGGDTEAFF.

This clone was seen only once. The genes are TRBV24-1 and TRBJ2-3; tentative D call: TRBD1 (6 bases). Germline V gene sequence: CDR1 KGHDR, CDR2 SFDVKD. This CDR3 is built from 14 residues. Between the trimmed V and J ends, which lost 2 bases and 4 bases, there was a span of 9 bases. The CDR3 DNA sequence: TGTGCCACCAGTGATTCACAGGGTTCAGATACGCAGTATTTT. Residues: CATSDSQGSDTQYF.

CDR3 region: CATSVRGRSGELFF. CDR3 coding DNA: TGTGCCACCAGTGTCAGGGGGAGGTCCGGGGAGCTGTTTTTT. This chain joins TRBV24-1 and TRBJ2-2; D is possibly TRBD1 (7 bases). This CDR3 has 14 residues. CDR1 and CDR2 from the germline V gene are KGHDR and SFDVKD. Trimming stripped 5 bases from V and 6 bases from J, with 12 bases between.

This clone was recorded only once. The rearrangement joins TRBV3-1 (or the pseudogene TRBV3-2) to TRBJ2-5, with 9 bases aligning to TRBD1. This CDR3 spans 16 amino acids. J lost 0 bases, V lost 4 bases, and 6 bases had no gene match. Germline-derived CDR1 and CDR2 are LGHDT and YNNKEL (reference sequence). CDR3 DNA sequence: TGTGCCAGCAGCCGGACAGGGGACATGTACCAAGAGACCCAGTACTTC. Protein product: CASSRTGDMYQETQYF.

As regards this clone: The sample carries other DNA sequences with the same CDR3. The V and J genes are TRBV18 and TRBJ2-7; 11 positions match TRBD1. V lost 0 bases to trimming and J lost 4 bases; unmatched junction nucleotides: 2. The CDR3 runs 15 residues. Looked up from germline, CDR1 is KGHSH and CDR2 is LQKENI. The CDR3 nucleotides are TGTGCCAGCTCACCACCAGGACAGGGGGCATACGAGCAGTACTTC. Residues: CASSPPGQGAYEQYF.

The chain joins TRBV6-5 to TRBJ1-6, with a tentative D call TRBD1 (5 bases). The V gene lost 7 bases and the J gene lost 0 bases, with 10 bases spanning the gap. The germline gives CDR1 MNHEY, CDR2 SVGAGI. The CDR3 runs to 15 residues. CDR3: CASTGGSSYNSPLHF. The CDR3 nucleotides read TGTGCCAGCACTGGGGGGAGCTCCTATAATTCACCCCTCCACTTT.

This clone was seen a few times. The V gene is TRBV18, the J gene TRBJ1-5, with D maybe TRBD1 (5 bases). Trimming removed 2 bases at V and 4 bases at J, with 12 bases between. The CDR3 extends over 15 amino acids. Germline V lookup: CDR1 KGHSH, CDR2 LQKENI. The CDR3 sequence: CASSPSQGRNQPQHF. CDR3 bases: TGTGCCAGCTCACCAAGTCAGGGAAGGAATCAGCCCCAGCATTTT.

In this sample, this clone turned up a few times. This chain links TRBV7-6 with TRBJ1-1; D is unclear. CDR3 length equals 13 residues. From germline, CDR1 is SGHVS and CDR2 FNYEAQ. Trimming took 3 bases from V and 2 from J, leaving 7 bases between them. CDR3 sequence: CASSFARNTEAFF. Written as DNA, the CDR3 is TGTGCCAGCAGCTTCGCCAGAAACACTGAAGCTTTCTTT.

This clone was counted a few times. The rearrangement links TRBV29-1 to TRBJ2-7; 11 bases fit TRBD2. Germline lookup yields CDR1 SQVTM and CDR2 ANQGSEA. CDR3 size: 14 residues. Trimming removed 2 bases from V and 4 bases from J; junction bases left unmatched: 4. CDR3 bases: TGCAGCGTTGAAAAGACTAGCGGGGTATACGAGCAGTACTTC. Translation gives CSVEKTSGVYEQYF.

J is TRBJ1-2 and V is TRBV30; 8 nucleotides line up with TRBD1. The CDR3 extends over 18 amino acids. Unmatched junction bases numbered 17, after V lost 3 bases and J lost 2 bases. Per germline, CDR1 GTSNPN and CDR2 SVGIG (reference sequence). The CDR3 region has the DNA TGTGCCTGGAGAGGACCGGGACCAGGGGGCGTGAGGAACTATGGCTACACCTTC. Amino acid sequence: CAWRGPGPGGVRNYGYTF.

The chain carries TRBV5-1 and TRBJ2-7; 8 nucleotides line up with TRBD2. Per germline, CDR1 SGHRS and CDR2 YFSETQ. The CDR3 is made up of 14 amino acids. The junction had 3 bases not matched to a gene; V was cut back by 4 bases and J by 0 bases. The DNA of the CDR3 is TGCGCCAGCAGCCGAGGACTAGCCTCCTACGAGCAGTACTTC. Its protein product is CASSRGLASYEQYF.

The rearrangement links TRBV7-2 to TRBJ1-4; perhaps TRBD1 as D (5 bases). The CDR3 length is 15 residues. Per germline, CDR1 SGHTA and CDR2 FQGNSA. The ends were cut back, 2 bases at V and 3 bases at J, with 10 bases in the middle. CDR3 loop: CASSLHGQANEKLFF. CDR3 coding DNA: TGTGCCAGCAGCTTACACGGACAAGCTAATGAAAAACTGTTTTTT.

The rearrangement links TRBV5-4 to TRBJ2-1; 11 bases are shared with TRBD2. V shed 0 bases, J shed 7 bases, and the junction held 3 bases outside the gene matches. Germline V gene data show CDR1 as SGHNT and CDR2 as YYREEE (reference sequence). The CDR3 is made up of 15 amino acids. The CDR3 DNA sequence: TGTGCCAGCAGCTTGGGACTAGCGGGGCAAAATGAGCAGTTCTTC. Translating it yields CASSLGLAGQNEQFF.

In its sample, this clone was seen a few times. This chain uses TRBV27 with TRBJ1-6; 8 bases align to TRBD1. J lost 9 bases, V lost 6 bases, and 10 bases had no gene match. The CDR3 loop spans 15 amino acids. CDR1 and CDR2 (germline): MNHEY, SMNVEV (reference sequence). CDR3 sequence: CASSLGTGQGSPLHF. The DNA for the CDR3 is TGTGCCAGCAGCCTCGGGACAGGCCAGGGTTCACCCCTCCACTTT.

Comment on this clone: Other nucleotide sequences from this sample produce the same CDR3. The V gene is TRBV5-1, the J gene TRBJ1-5, with unresolved D. Germline CDR1 SGHRS, CDR2 YFSETQ. The CDR3 extends over 15 amino acids. Trimming took off 0 bases at V and 0 bases at J, with 7 bases between the two ends. The CDR3 loop reads CASSLVGDSNQPQHF. The CDR3 nucleotides read TGCGCCAGCAGCTTGGTAGGAGATAGCAATCAGCCCCAGCATTTT.

This chain connects TRBV11-2 to TRBJ2-3, with 8 positions matching TRBD1. The CDR3 length is 14 residues. V was pared by 5 bases and J by 3 bases, with 4 bases of the junction left unmatched. CDR1 is SGHAT, CDR2 FQNNGV, per germline. The CDR3 loop is CASSDRGLTDTQYF. DNA of the CDR3: TGTGCCAGCAGCGACAGGGGATTGACAGATACGCAGTATTTT. The complete variable domain, with remaining parts taken from reference TRBV11-2 and TRBJ2-3, reads EAGVAQSPRYKIIEKRQSVAFWCNPISGHATLYWYQQILGQGPKLLIQFQNNGVVDDSQLPKDRFSAERLKGVDSTLKIQPAKLEDSAVYLCASSDRGLTDTQYFGPGTRLTVL.

The genes are TRBV18 and TRBJ1-2; D might be TRBD1 (5 bases). The CDR3 is 13 residues long. Germline V CDR1 and CDR2: KGHSH, LQKENI. Trimming removed 2 bases at V and 4 bases at J, with 8 bases between. The CDR3 DNA is TGTGCCAGCTCACCAGACAGAACCTATGGCTACACCTTC. Translation: CASSPDRTYGYTF.

The chain links TRBV5-4 to TRBJ1-1; 12 positions agree with TRBD1. V trimming: 4 bases; J trimming: 0 bases; junction bases outside the gene matches: 7. Germline CDR1 and CDR2: SGHNT and YYREEE (reference sequence). The CDR3 has 17 residues. In DNA, the CDR3 is TGTGCCAGCAGCCCGGGACAGGGGGCTGGTTTGAACACTGAAGCTTTCTTT. Translated: CASSPGQGAGLNTEAFF.